Below are 17 T cell receptor beta chains sequenced from a single sample in a study of T cell repertoires in ileal Crohn's disease (dated by TCRdb to between 2018 and 2020). Libraries were made using the immunoSEQ multiplex PCR assay. TCRdb stores this immuneACCESS table with in-frame sequences only. Part of the clones is absent; in the studies checked, under half of the shortfall reflects unresolved V genes, and no reason is known for the rest. This sample holds over 14,000 clones; less than 85% were observed only once. The ten largest clones represent 5.5% to 6% of the sample. Source material: ileal tissue. These receptor sequences come from an adult with Crohn's disease.

The CDR3 here is CASSQDRATYEQYF. CDR3 nucleotides: TGTGCCAGCAGCCAAGATAGAGCAACCTACGAGCAGTACTTC. This rearrangement joins TRBV14 to TRBJ2-7; D unclear. Trimming stripped 0 bases from V and 2 bases from J, with 8 bases between. This CDR3 is 14 amino acids long. Per germline, CDR1 SGHDN and CDR2 FVKESK.

This clone was seen a single time. The chain has TRBV15 and TRBJ1-4; 8 nucleotides agree with TRBD1. The CDR3 length is 16 residues. CDR1 LNHNV and CDR2 YYDKDF come from the germline V gene (reference sequence). The trim removed 1 base at V and 6 bases at J, leaving 7 bases unmatched. This CDR3 reads CATSRAPGQGDEKLFF. CDR3 DNA sequence: TGTGCCACCAGCAGAGCTCCAGGACAGGGAGATGAAAAACTGTTTTTT.

The gene calls are TRBV29-1 and TRBJ2-1; weak D call: TRBD1 (5 bases). The germline CDR1 and CDR2 sequences are SQVTM and ANQGSEA. The CDR3 spans 15 residues. With 6 bases removed from V and 0 bases from J, the gap between germline ends came to 15 bases. The DNA for the CDR3 is TGCAGCGTGAAGGGGCGGCGGAGCTCCTACAATGAGCAGTTCTTC. It translates to CSVKGRRSSYNEQFF.

V and J are TRBV11-2 and TRBJ1-2; 8 bases are a match to TRBD1. V lost 3 bases and J lost 2; bases outside the gene matches: 2. Germline V gives CDR1 SGHAT, CDR2 FQNNGV. This CDR3 comprises 14 residues. CDR3 bases: TGTGCCAGCAGCTTTGGACAGGGAAACTATGGCTACACCTTC. It yields the protein CASSFGQGNYGYTF.

This rearrangement joins TRBV29-1 to TRBJ1-1; a weak D match, TRBD1 (5 bases). Trimming cost V 2 bases and J 5 bases, with 12 bases left between them. This CDR3 is 13 amino acids long. Germline CDR1 is SQVTM and CDR2 is ANQGSEA. The CDR3 reads CSVEPGEGTEAFF. DNA for the CDR3: TGCAGCGTTGAACCGGGGGAGGGAACTGAAGCTTTCTTT.

The V and J genes are TRBV6-1 and TRBJ2-7; D may be TRBD2 (7 bases). Trimming took 6 bases from V and 3 from J, leaving 9 bases between them. CDR3 length: 12 amino acids. The germline gives CDR1 MNHNS, CDR2 SASEGT. CDR3 residues: CASRGGLYEQYF. The CDR3 region has the DNA TGTGCCAGCAGGGGGGGGCTCTACGAGCAGTACTTC.

Only one count was recorded for this clone. V is TRBV12-5 and J is TRBJ1-2; D unclear. V was trimmed by 4 bases and J by 0 bases, leaving 9 bases between them. Germline V gene data show CDR1 as LGHNT and CDR2 as FRNRAP. CDR3 length: 14 residues. The CDR3 loop reads CASGSSGSNYGYTF. The DNA for the CDR3 is TGTGCTAGTGGTTCCTCCGGTTCTAACTATGGCTACACCTTC.

This clone showed up just once. V gene TRBV10-3 combines with J gene TRBJ1-3; the D is unclear. The CDR3 runs 14 residues. CDR1 and CDR2 (germline): ENHRY, SYGVKD. V was cut by 4 bases and J by 1 base, with 8 bases left in between. CDR3 DNA: TGTGCCATCAGTGTTGAGGGATCTGGAAACACCATATATTTT. This translates into CAISVEGSGNTIYF.

This clone was counted a single time. The V gene is TRBV4-2, the J gene TRBJ1-2; 7 bases line up with TRBD1. The V and J ends lost 2 bases and 0 bases, in that order; junction bases with no gene match: 6. This CDR3 contains 16 residues. The germline gives CDR1 LGHNA, CDR2 YNFKEQ. CDR3 nucleotide sequence: TGTGCCAGCAGCCAAAATGAGGGGGCACCTAACTATGGCTACACCTTC. It encodes CASSQNEGAPNYGYTF.

The chain employs TRBV30 and TRBJ1-6; D gene ambiguous. The length of the CDR3 is 14 residues. V was trimmed by 2 bases and J by 0 bases, leaving 5 bases between them. The germline gives CDR1 GTSNPN, CDR2 SVGIG (reference sequence). The DNA for the CDR3 is TGTGCCTGGAGTAGCCGCTCCTATAATTCACCCCTCCACTTT. This sequence encodes CAWSSRSYNSPLHF.

By share, this clone ranks as medium-sized. This rearrangement joins TRBV7-6 to TRBJ1-1; no clear D gene. The CDR3 is 14 amino acids. Trimming took off 1 base at V and 5 bases at J, with 11 bases between the two ends. Germline V lookup: CDR1 SGHVS, CDR2 FNYEAQ. In nucleotides, the CDR3 is TGTGCCAGCAGCTTAGGGTTAGATGGGACTGAAGCTTTCTTT. It codes for CASSLGLDGTEAFF.

The chain couples TRBV18 to TRBJ2-7, with 8 bases lining up with TRBD1. The V gene end was trimmed by 4 bases and the J gene end by 5 bases; junction bases not matched to a gene: 7. Per germline, CDR1 KGHSH and CDR2 LQKENI. This CDR3 is 14 amino acids long. The CDR3 region is CASSRRQGTHEQYF. The CDR3 bases are TGTGCCAGCTCACGGCGACAGGGGACCCACGAGCAGTACTTC. Full variable domain (outside the CDR3, taken from reference TRBV18 and TRBJ2-7): NAGVMQNPRHLVRRRGQEARLRCSPMKGHSHVYWYRQLPEEGLKFMVYLQKENIIDESGMPKERFSAEFPKEGPSILRIQQVVRGDSAAYFCASSRRQGTHEQYFGPGTRLTVT.

V is TRBV11-2 and J is TRBJ2-1; D may be TRBD1 (5 bases). The CDR3 consists of 14 residues. V lost 3 bases and J lost 2, with 8 bases in between. Germline assignment: CDR1 SGHAT and CDR2 FQNNGV. CDR3: CASSLAGPYNEQFF. The CDR3 DNA is TGTGCCAGCAGCTTGGCAGGGCCCTACAATGAGCAGTTCTTC. The whole variable domain, filled in from reference TRBV11-2 and TRBJ2-1, reads EAGVAQSPRYKIIEKRQSVAFWCNPISGHATLYWYQQILGQGPKLLIQFQNNGVVDDSQLPKDRFSAERLKGVDSTLKIQPAKLEDSAVYLCASSLAGPYNEQFFGPGTRLTVL.

The V and J genes are TRBV6-1 and TRBJ1-5; possible D gene TRBD1, 5 bases. The CDR3 is 14 residues long. The germline gives CDR1 MNHNS, CDR2 SASEGT. V gave up 8 bases and J gave up 5 bases, with 16 bases separating them. The CDR3 region has the DNA TGTGCCAGCTGTGGGGACGCTGGGGATCAGCCCCAGCATTTT. As protein: CASCGDAGDQPQHF.

The V and J genes are TRBV9 and TRBJ1-5; D ambiguous. The germline V gene encodes CDR1 SGDLS and CDR2 YYNGEE. The ends were cut back, 4 bases at V and 4 bases at J, with 12 bases in the middle. The CDR3 covers 14 residues. The DNA of the CDR3 is TGTGCCAGCAGCTCGACGGAAGTAAATCAGCCCCAGCATTTT. This codes for CASSSTEVNQPQHF.

The chain has TRBV6-5 and TRBJ1-5; no firm D call. Between the trimmed V and J ends, which lost 4 bases and 4 bases, there was a span of 17 bases. This CDR3 is 16 amino acids long. Germline-derived CDR1 and CDR2 are MNHEY and SVGAGI. The DNA for the CDR3 is TGTGCCAGCAGTTCTCTCTCGGACGGGAAAAATCAGCCCCAGCATTTT. This codes for CASSSLSDGKNQPQHF.

Details on this clone: Compared with germline, one end of the junction differs, possibly owing to a read error. The chain carries TRBV7-8 and TRBJ2-3, with D perhaps matching TRBD2 (7 bases). CDR3 size: 15 residues. Germline lookup yields CDR1 SGHVS and CDR2 FQNEAQ. The CDR3 here is CASRLDGGHTDTQYF. DNA for the CDR3: TGTGCCAGCAGGTTAGACGGGGGGCACACAGATACGCAGTATTTT. Variable domain in full (rest from reference TRBV7-8 and TRBJ2-3): GAGVSQSPRYKVAKRGQDVALRCDPISGHVSLFWYQQALGQGPEFLTYFQNEAQLDKSGLPSDRFFAERPEGSVSTLKIQRTQQEDSAVYLCASRLDGGHTDTQYFGPGTRLTVL.